The present T cell receptor (beta chain) was sequenced within a study of blood T cells in healthy people across ages (dated by TCRdb to between 2015 and 2016). Describing the broader study: In model experiments, roughly one uniquely barcoded TCR beta cDNA molecule per two T cells was captured by template switching. The study analyzed two additional independent replicas of 1 million unique cDNA reads from the same blood draw for two donors, one aged 18 to 29 and one aged 80 or older. Donors were grouped into four age groups: young (average approximately 15 years), middle-aged (around 39), aged (around 60) and long-lived (around 82). The study measured age-related changes in TCR beta repertoire diversity using deep sequencing normalized with unique cDNA molecular identifiers. Study-wide conclusions, independent of this receptor: The long-lived group showed more naive CD4+ T cells, fewer expanded clones and increased TCR diversity than the aged group, suggesting age selection. There was a strong correlation between observed TCR beta diversity and the percentage of naive T cells measured by flow cytometry. The CMV infection status of donors was not known, potentially confounding age-related changes in expanded clonotypes. Because profiling used bulk unsorted PBMCs, naive and antigen-experienced compartments could not be compared conclusively. Estimates of total diversity based on one million sequenced T cells were regarded as lower bounds and as underestimates. As age increased, observed TCR beta diversity per million T cells dropped in a roughly linear way, and a significant reduction was already evident by age about 40.

There are many counts of this clonotype. Which antigen it targets is not known. It has no much larger one-base neighbor in the sample; base qualities were not kept. The approximately 39 donors, aged about 6 to 100 years, were systemically healthy Caucasian individuals from Russia. Each donor gave around 9.5 milliliters of peripheral blood, collected into EDTA-treated Vacutainer tubes. PBMCs were isolated by Ficoll-Paque density-gradient centrifugation, with at least 7 million obtained per sample. Total RNA was extracted from PBMCs with Trizol reagent, with at least 6 micrograms obtained per sample. For every donor, flow cytometry on a PBMC aliquot measured the percentage of naive CD45RAhigh/CD27high T cells. Receptor libraries were prepared by 5' RACE. Instrument on record: Illumina HiSeq 2500. A second PCR of about 6 to 11 cycles was run with a J-beta primer mix and a sample-barcoded 5' primer. A template-switch 5' adaptor carrying 12 random nucleotides introduced a unique molecular identifier onto each TCR beta cDNA molecule. Each sample yielded at least 2.5 million CDR3-containing paired-end reads. First-strand cDNA was synthesized from all RNA with the Mint cDNA synthesis kit, primed by a TRBC-specific oligonucleotide. All cDNA was treated with uracil-DNA glycosylase and then went through a first 18-cycle PCR with the universal primers M1SS and BC2_uni_R. On the study's bioinformatics: For normalization, 1 million high-quality reads, each with a distinct molecular identifier, were randomly selected from each sample. Instead of being binned into consensus sequences, reads that shared molecular identifiers were thrown out. MiTCR, set to a Q25 quality threshold and the strictest error-elimination algorithm, was used for CDR3 identification, clonotype clustering and error correction. A nonparametric unseen species model using Euler transformation provided a lower-bound estimate of total TCR beta diversity. TCRdb's own reprocessing of the public reads used fastp at Q25 and MiXCR and kept productive beta chains. Each entry merges the rows of one CDR3 protein and shows their most common DNA and genes. TCRdb assigned the V and J calls; the authors' analysis was not used. Within this sample are 780,000 or so distinct CDR3 sequences, with 25% of them counted one time only. Approximately 4% of the sample comes from the top ten.

Trimming at the junction amounts to 3 bases on V and 2 bases on J, and the germline ends lie 6 bases apart. From a lookup of the germline V gene, CDR1 and CDR2 are MDHEN and SYDVKM. The CDR3 has 13 amino acids, counting the end cysteine and phenylalanine. CDR3 DNA only is kept here, 39 bases in frame from base 1. These records were also assigned to another study, of T cells of mothers and their children. The second study's authors report: Nine systemically healthy Caucasian individuals served as donors, namely three mothers together with their six children. cDNA synthesis used all of the extracted RNA, with around 1.4 ug of RNA in each 15 ul reaction. Sample barcodes and 2-4 random nucleotides were added via the M1S primer in the second PCR. Over 10 million TCR beta CDR3 reads came from each mother, compared with some 3.1 million reads from each child. Thymic selection shapes the output of TCR recombination in a similar way in related and unrelated pairs, and inherited differences have a minor effect. Normalized repertoire overlap in related mother-child pairs was always slightly higher than in unrelated mother-child pairs, but the difference was never significant. No persistent microchimeric T cell clones were detected, at a sensitivity of 80 to 100 clones per million clonotypes. To look for features that set related mother-child pairs apart from unrelated individuals, the researchers ran deep NGS to compare the TCR beta repertoires of mothers and children. On average, the children were around 11 +/- 4 years old, while the mothers were 40 +/- 4 years old. After adapter ligation with NEBNext reagents, the libraries were sequenced on Illumina HiSeq 2000 with 100+100 nt paired-end reads. To prevent cross-contamination, the mother and child libraries were prepared one month apart and sequenced in separate runs. For each donor, somewhere between about 450,000 and 2,200,000 distinct TCR beta clonotypes were identified. Naive TCR beta clonotypes were estimated from low-frequency clonotypes matched to each donor's FACS-determined naive share, without sorting.

This sequence was found in a boy aged 5-17 years in good health. The specimen was blood. This receptor chain uses TRBV28 and TRBJ2-3; the D gene identity is not certain. The bases read TGTGCCAGCAGTTTTCCTCCCACAGATACGCAGTATTTT. This yields the protein CASSFPPTDTQYF.